This T cell receptor (beta chain) was captured in a study of response to subunit inactivated influenza vaccine. Points from the study as a whole: Authors proposed each seasonal influenza vaccination draws in few new T cells.

Note on this clonotype: Its antigen is still unknown.

TCRdb analysed the RT-PCR reads with MiXCR anew, one entry per CDR3 protein. The sample yields hundreds of thousands of distinct CDR3 sequences, approximately 15% seen once. Germline CDR1 and CDR2: MNHNS and SASEGT. The CDR3 has 16 amino acids. V dropped 7 bases and J dropped 3; count of bases not matched to a gene: 12. The rearrangement links TRBV6-1 to TRBJ2-5; 9 positions agree with TRBD2. This clonotype was obtained from a man between 50 and 75 years old who received an inactivated influenza vaccine. The sequences come from CD4+ T cells sorted from PBMCs, collected 23 months after vaccination. CDR3 residues: CASTNTATSGKETQYF. As DNA, the CDR3 is TGTGCCAGCACAAACACAGCGACTAGCGGTAAAGAGACCCAGTACTTC.